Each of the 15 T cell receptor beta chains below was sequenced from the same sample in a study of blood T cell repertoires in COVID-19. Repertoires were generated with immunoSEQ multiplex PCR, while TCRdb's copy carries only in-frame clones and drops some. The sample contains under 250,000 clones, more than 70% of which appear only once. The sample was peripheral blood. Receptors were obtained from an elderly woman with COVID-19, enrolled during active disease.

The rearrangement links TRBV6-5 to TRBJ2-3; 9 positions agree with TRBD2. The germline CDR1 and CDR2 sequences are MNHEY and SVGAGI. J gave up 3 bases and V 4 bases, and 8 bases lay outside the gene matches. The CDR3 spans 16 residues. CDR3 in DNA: TGTGCCAGCAGTTTAAAGGCGCGGGGGGGAACAGATACGCAGTATTTT. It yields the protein CASSLKARGGTDTQYF.

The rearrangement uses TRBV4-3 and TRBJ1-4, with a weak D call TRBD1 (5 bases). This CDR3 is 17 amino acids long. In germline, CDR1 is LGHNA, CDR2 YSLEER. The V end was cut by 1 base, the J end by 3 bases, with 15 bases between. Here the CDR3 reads CASSQGAGGMANEKLFF. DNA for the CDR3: TGCGCCAGCAGCCAAGGGGCTGGGGGGATGGCTAATGAAAAACTGTTTTTT.

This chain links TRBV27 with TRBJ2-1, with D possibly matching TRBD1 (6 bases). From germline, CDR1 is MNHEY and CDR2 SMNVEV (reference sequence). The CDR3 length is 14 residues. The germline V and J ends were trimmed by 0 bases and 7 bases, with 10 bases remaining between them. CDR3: CASSLSAQGNEQFF. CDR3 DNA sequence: TGTGCCAGCAGTTTATCCGCCCAGGGGAATGAGCAGTTCTTC.

CDR3 amino acids: CASSYSGLRNEKLFF. DNA for the CDR3: TGTGCCAGCAGTTATTCGGGACTCCGTAATGAAAAACTGTTTTTT. This sequence joins TRBV5-6 and TRBJ1-4, with D maybe TRBD1 (5 bases). This CDR3 region has 15 residues. Per the germline V gene, CDR1 is SGHDT and CDR2 is YYEEEE. Trimming pared 5 bases from V and 4 bases from J, leaving 15 bases between.

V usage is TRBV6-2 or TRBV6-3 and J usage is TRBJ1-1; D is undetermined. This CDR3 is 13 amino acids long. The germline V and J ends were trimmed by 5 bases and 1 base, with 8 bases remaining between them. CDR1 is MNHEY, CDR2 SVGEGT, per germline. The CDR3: CASSPTPNTEAFF. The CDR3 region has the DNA TGTGCCAGCAGTCCGACACCGAACACTGAAGCTTTCTTT.

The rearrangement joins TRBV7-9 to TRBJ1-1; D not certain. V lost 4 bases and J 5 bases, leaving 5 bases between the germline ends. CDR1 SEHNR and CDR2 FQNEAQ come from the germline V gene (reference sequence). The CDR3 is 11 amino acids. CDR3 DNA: TGTGCCAGCAGCTCCCGGACTGAAGCTTTCTTT. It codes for CASSSRTEAFF.

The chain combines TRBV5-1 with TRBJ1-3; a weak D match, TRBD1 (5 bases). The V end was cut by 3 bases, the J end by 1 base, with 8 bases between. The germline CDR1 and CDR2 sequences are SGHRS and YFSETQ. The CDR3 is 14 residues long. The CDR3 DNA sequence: TGCGCCAGCAGCTACGGGGGTTCTGGAAACACCATATATTTT. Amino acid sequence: CASSYGGSGNTIYF.

CDR3 DNA: TGTGCCAGCAGTTTATTGGGAGTGCCTGAAGCTTTCTTT. Its protein product is CASSLLGVPEAFF. The V call is TRBV27, the J call TRBJ1-1; the D is unclear. Per the germline V gene, CDR1 is MNHEY and CDR2 is SMNVEV (reference sequence). Between the trimmed V and J ends, which lost 1 base and 6 bases, there was a span of 9 bases. CDR3 length: 13 residues.

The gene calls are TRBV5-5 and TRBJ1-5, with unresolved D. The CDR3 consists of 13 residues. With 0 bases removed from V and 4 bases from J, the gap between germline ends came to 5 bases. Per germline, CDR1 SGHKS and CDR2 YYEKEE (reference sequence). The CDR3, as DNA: TGTGCCAGCAGCTTGGCCGGGAATCAGCCCCAGCATTTT. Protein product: CASSLAGNQPQHF.

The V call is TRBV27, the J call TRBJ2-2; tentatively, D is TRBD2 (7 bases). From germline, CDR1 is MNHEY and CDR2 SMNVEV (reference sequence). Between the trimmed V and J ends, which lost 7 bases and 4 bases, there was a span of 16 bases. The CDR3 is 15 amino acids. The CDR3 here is CASTEKGGPTGELFF. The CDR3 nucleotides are TGTGCCAGCACCGAAAAGGGGGGGCCCACCGGGGAGCTGTTTTTT.

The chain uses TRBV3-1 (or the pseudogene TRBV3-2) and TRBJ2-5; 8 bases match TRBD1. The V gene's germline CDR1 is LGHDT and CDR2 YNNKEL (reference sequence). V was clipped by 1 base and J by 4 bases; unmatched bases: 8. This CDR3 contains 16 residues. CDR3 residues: CASSQGTAGGVETQYF. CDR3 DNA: TGTGCCAGCAGCCAAGGGACGGCAGGGGGCGTAGAGACCCAGTACTTC.

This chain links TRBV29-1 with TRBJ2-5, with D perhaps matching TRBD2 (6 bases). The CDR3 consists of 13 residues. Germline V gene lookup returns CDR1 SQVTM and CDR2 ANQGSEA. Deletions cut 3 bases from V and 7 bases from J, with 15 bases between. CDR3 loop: CSVEGQAGGTQYF. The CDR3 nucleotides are TGCAGCGTTGAGGGCCAGGCCGGGGGGACCCAGTACTTC.

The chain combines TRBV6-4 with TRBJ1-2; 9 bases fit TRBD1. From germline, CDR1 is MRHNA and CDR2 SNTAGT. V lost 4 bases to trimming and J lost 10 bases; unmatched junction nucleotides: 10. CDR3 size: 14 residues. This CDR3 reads CASSGTRQGDAYTF. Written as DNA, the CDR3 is TGTGCCAGCAGTGGGACTCGACAGGGGGATGCCTACACCTTC.

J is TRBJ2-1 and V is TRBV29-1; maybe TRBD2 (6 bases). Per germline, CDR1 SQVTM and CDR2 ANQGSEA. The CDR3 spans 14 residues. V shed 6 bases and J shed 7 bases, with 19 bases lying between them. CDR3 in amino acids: CSVGRGDSGNEQFF. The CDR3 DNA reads TGCAGCGTAGGGCGGGGTGACTCGGGGAATGAGCAGTTCTTC.

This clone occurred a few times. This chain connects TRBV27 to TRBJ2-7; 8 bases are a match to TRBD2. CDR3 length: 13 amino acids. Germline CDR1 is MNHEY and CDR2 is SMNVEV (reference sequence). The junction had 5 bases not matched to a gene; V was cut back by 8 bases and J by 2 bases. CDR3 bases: TGTGCCAGCCGACGGGGGGGCACCTACGAGCAGTACTTC. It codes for CASRRGGTYEQYF.